These 10 T cell receptor beta chains originate from one sample sequenced in a study of T-cell memory formation after mild COVID-19. Each CDR3 protein gets one entry after TCRdb re-called the 5' RACE reads with MiXCR. This sample has about 200,000 distinct CDR3 sequences, with roughly 10% found just once. The sequencing input was PBMCs or a T cell subset sorted from them (not recorded which). These receptor sequences come from a man aged 18 to 35 who had mild COVID-19 (a few samples of this study predate the infection). Cell type and time point are not known.

This clonotype was recorded a few times. The chain is built from TRBV20-1 and TRBJ2-3; 13 bases fit TRBD2. Trimming at V came to 1 base and at J to 0 bases, leaving 4 bases not matched to a gene. The CDR3 runs 17 residues. CDR1 DFQATT and CDR2 SNEGSKA come from the germline V gene (reference sequence). Here the CDR3 reads CSARGLAGGPSTDTQYF. As DNA, the CDR3 is TGCAGTGCTAGAGGACTAGCGGGGGGCCCTAGCACAGATACGCAGTATTTT.

J is TRBJ1-1 and V is TRBV7-9, with D possibly TRBD1 on 5 matching bases. The germline gives CDR1 SEHNR, CDR2 FQNEAQ (reference sequence). CDR3 length: 14 residues. Trimming left V 4 bases short and J 4 bases short, with 13 bases between. The CDR3 DNA follows: TGTGCCAGCAGCTCGCAAACAGGTGGCACTGAAGCTTTCTTT. This encodes CASSSQTGGTEAFF.

This clonotype appeared a few times. The gene calls are TRBV20-1 and TRBJ2-1; 9 nucleotides align to TRBD2. V lost 3 bases and J lost 5; bases outside the gene matches: 11. Germline CDR1 reads DFQATT; CDR2 reads SNEGSKA (reference sequence). The CDR3 length is 16 residues. The CDR3: CSARTPGRGGDNEQFF. The CDR3 DNA reads as TGCAGTGCTAGGACCCCTGGGCGGGGGGGCGACAATGAGCAGTTCTTC.

This chain links TRBV6-5 with TRBJ2-5; D may be TRBD2 (5 bases). Germline V gene data show CDR1 as MNHEY and CDR2 as SVGAGI. Between the trimmed V and J ends, which lost 0 bases and 5 bases, there was a span of 16 bases. The CDR3 loop spans 16 amino acids. CDR3 protein: CASSYSRPRRGETQYF. DNA for the CDR3: TGTGCCAGCAGTTACTCGAGGCCCCGCCGCGGGGAGACCCAGTACTTC.

This clonotype was seen only a few times. CDR3 amino acids: CASRSFTDTQYF. DNA for the CDR3: TGTGCCAGTAGGAGTTTTACAGATACGCAGTATTTT. The gene calls are TRBV19 and TRBJ2-3, with D hard to call. The germline gives CDR1 LNHDA, CDR2 SQIVND (reference sequence). V was cut by 6 bases and J by 3 bases, with 7 bases left in between. The CDR3 covers 12 residues.

Ten or more counts support this clonotype. V and J are TRBV5-1 and TRBJ2-1; a possible D gene is TRBD1 (5 bases). The V end was cut by 3 bases, the J end by 7 bases, with 8 bases between. CDR1 SGHRS and CDR2 YFSETQ come from the germline V gene. The CDR3 covers 12 residues. The CDR3 is CASSWGSNEQFF. Written as DNA, the CDR3 is TGCGCCAGCAGCTGGGGCTCTAATGAGCAGTTCTTC.

This clonotype was found many times. The gene calls are TRBV18 and TRBJ2-5; TRBD1 matches at 8 bases. V was clipped by 2 bases and J by 4 bases; unmatched bases: 9. CDR3 length: 16 residues. Germline CDR1 and CDR2: KGHSH and LQKENI. CDR3 sequence reads: CASSPWGQAGGETQYF. CDR3 DNA: TGTGCCAGCTCACCATGGGGACAGGCTGGAGGAGAGACCCAGTACTTC.

This clonotype was detected only a few times. The rearrangement joins TRBV7-9 to TRBJ2-5; D gene uncertain. CDR1 is SEHNR, CDR2 FQNEAQ, per germline (reference sequence). This CDR3 has 13 amino acids. Trimming cost V 2 bases and J 3 bases, with 7 bases left between them. The CDR3 region has the DNA TGTGCCAGCAGCTTAAATAGCAAAGAGACCCAGTACTTC. Translation: CASSLNSKETQYF.

The J gene is TRBJ1-5, the V gene TRBV18; D uncertain. Germline-derived CDR1 and CDR2 are KGHSH and LQKENI. V lost 5 bases, J lost 8 bases, and 19 bases lay in between. The CDR3 covers 15 residues. The CDR3 sequence is CASSINAGHTKPQHF. The CDR3 DNA sequence: TGTGCCAGCTCAATAAACGCGGGCCACACCAAGCCCCAGCATTTT.

There are a few counts of this clonotype. This chain connects TRBV4-1 to TRBJ1-1; weak D call: TRBD1 (6 bases). With 5 bases removed from V and 0 bases from J, the gap between germline ends came to 13 bases. The V gene's germline CDR1 is MGHRA and CDR2 YSYEKL. The CDR3 is 15 residues long. The CDR3 bases are TGCGCCAGCAGCTCCATGGACAGCCTGAACACTGAAGCTTTCTTT. Translating it yields CASSSMDSLNTEAFF.